The rows below give T cell receptor beta chains drawn from one sample of a study of blood T cell repertoires in COVID-19. TCRdb's table, derived via immunoSEQ multiplex PCR, lists solely in-frame clones and lacks some. The table has more than 200,000 clones, 88% seen once. The sequenced material came from peripheral blood. The receptors come from a human donor in a cohort sampled during active COVID-19. Each CDR3 is given with its conserved first and last residue. The D gene is left open where the match is weak.

>TRBD1|TRBV5-4|TRBJ1-3
TGTGCCAGCAGCGAAAACCGGGACAGGGTGGGGGTATATTTT
CASSENRDRVGVYF
>-|TRBV4-3|TRBJ2-1
TGCGCCAGCAGCCAAGATCTTGGCGAAGGGAGCAATGAGCAGTTCTTC
CASSQDLGEGSNEQFF
>-|TRBV6-5|TRBJ1-1
TGTGCCAGCACCGAAATGAGAGAAACTGAAGCTTTCTTT
CASTEMRETEAFF
>TRBD1|TRBV11-3|TRBJ1-1
TGTGCCAGCAGCGGCAGGGGGGACACTGAAGCTTTCTTT
CASSGRGDTEAFF
>TRBD1|TRBV4-2|TRBJ1-5
TGTGCCAGCAGCCAAGATCCCGGGACAGGGACGCATGGTCAGCCCCAGCATTTT
CASSQDPGTGTHGQPQHF
>TRBD1|TRBV6-2/TRBV6-3|TRBJ2-3
TGTGCCAGCAGTTACGTATTAAGGACAGGGGTCGATACGCAGTATTTT
CASSYVLRTGVDTQYF
>TRBD1|TRBV6-4|TRBJ1-1
TGTGCCAGCAGCCAAGAATTGGACAGGGTAGCTTTCTTT
CASSQELDRVAFF
>-|TRBV19|TRBJ1-4
TGTGCCAGTAGTATGAGGACAGTAAATGAAAAACTGTTTTTT
CASSMRTVNEKLFF
>TRBD2|TRBV18|TRBJ2-7
TGTGCCAGCTCACCACCGAAACGCGGGGGGCTCGCCTACGAGCAGTACTTC
CASSPPKRGGLAYEQYF
>-|TRBV6-5|TRBJ1-2
TGTGCCAGCAGCGGGCGGGAGGATGGCTATGGCTACACCTTC
CASSGREDGYGYTF
>-|TRBV7-2|TRBJ1-2
TGTGCCAGCAGCTTAGAGGGTGGGGCGAACTATGGCTACACCTTC
CASSLEGGANYGYTF
>-|TRBV7-2|TRBJ1-2
TGTGCCAGCAGCAATTACAGGGAACTTAACTATGGCTACACCTTC
CASSNYRELNYGYTF
>-|TRBV5-6|TRBJ2-7
TGTGCCAGCAGCTTTCTTTACGAGCAGTACTTC
CASSFLYEQYF
>-|TRBV3-1/TRBV3-2|TRBJ1-2
TGTGCCAGCAGCCTAGGTCCAACGGGAATACCCTCTAACTATGGCTACACCTTC
CASSLGPTGIPSNYGYTF
>TRBD1|TRBV3-1/TRBV3-2|TRBJ2-1
TGTGCCAGCAGCCAAGATATCCTACAGGGGGGATATCCCAATGAGCAGTTCTTC
CASSQDILQGGYPNEQFF
>TRBD1|TRBV18|TRBJ1-3
TGTGCCAGCTCACGACTCATACAGGGGTCCTCTGGAAACACCATATATTTT
CASSRLIQGSSGNTIYF
>-|TRBV4-3|TRBJ2-5
TGCGCCAGCAGCCAAGAATTCGGACACCGGGCCCAGTACTTC
CASSQEFGHRAQYF